This TCR beta chain was identified during a study of T-cell reconstitution after alpha-beta-depleted transplantation in children. This clonotype was seen ten or more times. A library of TCRbeta sequences, prepared with unique molecular identifiers, was generated. In TCRdb, the PCR reads were re-called with MiXCR into one record per CDR3 protein. The sample has roughly 590,000 distinct CDR3 sequences; over 15% are singletons. This CDR3 has 13 amino acids. V was clipped by 5 bases and J by 5 bases, with 13 bases between them. CDR1 and CDR2 (germline): DFQATT, SNEGSKA (reference sequence). The chain recombines TRBV20-1 with TRBJ2-1; D is uncertain. The sample here was PBMCs from the stem cell graft donor, taken from the stem cell graft. The clonotype comes from a human donor who donated a stem cell graft to a child with acute myeloid leukemia. CDR3 in DNA: TGCAGTGCTGGCCCACCCAGGCACAATGAGCAGTTCTTC. Translation: CSAGPPRHNEQFF.